This TCR beta chain was recorded in a study of cytomegalovirus exposure and HLA in healthy donors (dated by TCRdb to 2016 to 2017). About the investigation overall: An earlier analysis of several hundred of the donors reported about 290 Gb of sequence data and 120 million or so unique TCR beta sequences from about 200 million T cells. In an earlier analysis of around 540 of the donors, high-throughput TCR beta sequencing was used to judge whether each TCR beta V gene segment behaved as functional or pseudogenic. Donor age, sex, ethnicity and CMV serostatus were collected together with the repertoire data. The number of donors typed differed by locus, with roughly 620-630 for A, B, C, DRB1 and DQB1, around 500 for DQA1, nearly 610 for DPA1, and 450 to 480 for DPB1. In the later analysis, no new phenotypic data were used to find candidate immune exposures; instead, reliance was placed on TCR beta sequences and their occurrence across donors. In a later analysis, previously published TCR beta repertoires from more than 500 donors were re-analyzed and high-resolution HLA genotyping was added so that TCR occurrence patterns could be studied. An early release covering 550 to 700 HLA-typed donors comprised about 300 gigabases of sequencing data and about 90 million unique TCR sequences. Using immunosequencing, the study profiled T cell repertoires from approximately 700 subjects and related those repertoires to cytomegalovirus serostatus. Several DR-DQ haplotypes were treated as single units for association and clustering because of strong linkage in the cohort. Every repertoire in the discovery cohort had been generated on one and the same sequencing platform. In a later genetic analysis, genome-wide SNP genotypes for about 55% of the roughly 670 donors were used, and that subset was treated as a discovery cohort. Both class I and class II loci were covered by HLA typing, at four-digit resolution. The study aimed to test whether cataloging public T cell receptors could reveal signatures of past pathogen exposure. The study combined high-throughput TCR immunosequencing, statistical association of individual TCRs with disease status, and machine learning to predict cytomegalovirus infection status. On average, approximately 250,000 unique TCR beta nucleotide sequences were sequenced per donor among roughly 430 genotyped donors of the cohort, with 15% to 20% of those sequences being non-productive. Among the roughly 400 genotyped donors, around 81% belonged to the genetic ancestry cluster associated with self-reported Caucasian donors. A separate validation cohort of roughly 110 different subjects was used in addition to the roughly 700-subject first cohort.

Broad study findings and their caveats: The authors suggested that the approach could potentially be extended to other disease states and immunological phenotypes. Assigning TCR associations to individual alleles was difficult when HLA alleles, especially DR and DQ, strongly co-occurred. V-gene and J-gene trimming of TCR beta chains was associated with a missense DCLRE1C variant in a later genetic analysis, and the association was replicated in an independent cohort. Because HLA typing was unavailable for some donors at each locus, only the typed subset was used in association tests. For the cohort, immune exposure information was limited to CMV serostatus. A further reported finding was that TCR beta sequences accurately predicted the HLA-A and HLA-B alleles for most subjects in the first cohort. A later genetic analysis reported fewer N-insertions in productive TCRs among donors in an Asian-associated ancestry cluster than the 666-donor mean. The sequencing pipeline was judged likely to have produced a cluster of highly shared sequence variants as a technical artifact. In a later analysis, the rate of TCR association differed among HLA loci, with DRB1 alleles having the most associated TCRs and HLA-C alleles having the fewest. The study listed 150 to 200 TCR beta chains as associated with cytomegalovirus. In a later analysis, over 15,000 TCR beta sequences were associated with specific HLA alleles at a false discovery rate of 0.05. In an earlier analysis of some 540 of the donors, most TCR beta V segments appeared in productive rearrangements about 90% or about 30% of the time, broadly matching IMGT annotations. This cohort had only TCR beta chains sequenced, and the lack of alpha or paired-chain data limited which features could be detected. A later analysis found that most CMV-associated TCR beta chains appeared HLA-restricted, with HLA associations seemingly driven largely by CMV exposure. Compared with equally common non-associated chains, HLA-associated TCR beta chains in a later analysis were more clonally expanded and had lower generation probabilities. The classifier was reported to diagnose cytomegalovirus status with high specificity and sensitivity in both the original and validation cohorts. Because counts were too low, fewer than 20 rarely observed V segments, including chromosome 9 orphons, were excluded from the earlier analysis of 587 of the donors. Three of the identified cytomegalovirus-associated TCR beta chains were confirmed in vitro to be specific for cytomegalovirus antigens. Across donors, most TCR sequences were observed very rarely, whereas some public TCRs were present in many individuals. The presence/absence analyses assumed that sequencing depth was roughly uniform across donors, and that assumption may not be true. Linkage disequilibrium might explain the correlated functional status among segregating V segments, but an unknown experimental factor could not be excluded. According to a later analysis, parvovirus B19, influenza, CMV and Epstein-Barr virus appeared linked to several top co-occurrence clusters.

About this clone itself: Its target antigen remains unknown. Qualities for individual bases were not recorded, and no much larger clone is one base off.

The cohort was made up of roughly 670 healthy bone marrow donors. At the time of sampling, all cohort members were nominally healthy, though unrecorded immune exposures were likely present. The donor tested CMV seronegative, placing the donor among the 352 seronegative members of the cohort. A peripheral blood sample was provided by each donor, and peripheral blood mononuclear cells were used for TCR beta sequencing. Genomic DNA extraction from the blood cell samples was performed with the Qiagen DNeasy Blood Extraction Kit. To prepare the library, the immunoSEQ multiplex PCR assay was applied. A mixture of 60 forward primers for TCR Vbeta segments and 13 reverse primers for TCR Jbeta segments was used in the multiplex PCR. Amplification of the CDR3 region of rearranged TCR beta genes was performed with a multiplex PCR assay on genomic DNA. Amplified TCR beta libraries were sequenced as 87-base-pair reads on the Illumina HiSeq System. Per the source publication's procedure: A later analysis tallied roughly 76 million unique TCR beta chains across the roughly 610 repertoires, and roughly 11 million of those chains were shared by two or more donors. To remove PCR and sequencing errors, raw reads were error-corrected and collapsed into unique sequences using a nearest-neighbor algorithm that merged closely related sequences. To assign V, D and J gene segments, CDR3 sequences were aligned to IMGT reference sequences. For a sequence to be retained, at least a six-nucleotide match to both a V gene segment and a J gene segment was required. Rearrangements were classified as productive when the CDR3 lacked stop codons and remained in frame with V and J, and all other rearrangements were classified as non-productive. Following IMGT convention, CDR3 was defined as the stretch from the second conserved V-encoded cysteine up to the conserved J-encoded phenylalanine. The earlier analysis of some 600 of the donors excluded sequences that lacked an unambiguous match to a single V gene segment. In an earlier analysis of 587 of the donors, a V segment was called functional when productive rearrangements were above 56.7%, and segregating when the standard deviation between donors exceeded 5%. To diagnose cytomegalovirus status from the catalog of TCR beta chain sequences, a statistical classification framework was built. In a later analysis, V and J genes were assigned by comparing TCR nucleotide sequences against IMGT/GENE-DB human TR gene sequences. A later analysis assigned CDR3 sequences and most-parsimonious VDJ recombination scenarios with the TCRdist pipeline. A later analysis defined each TCR beta chain by its CDR3 amino acid sequence plus V-gene family, and excluded reads lacking a unique V-gene family. As a way to deal with suspected cross-contamination and a sequencing artifact, a later analysis dropped hundreds of nucleotide sequences that were highly shared and had low generation probability. In a later analysis, a clonal expansion index was calculated for each public chain from normalized within-repertoire ranks of inferred template counts. A later analysis computed generation probabilities with a VDJ recombination model fitted to out-of-frame rearrangements, and checked the results against IGoR. In a later analysis, TCR-TCR, TCR-HLA and TCR-CMV co-occurrence was scored with hypergeometric tests, and a repertoire-size bias correction was applied to TCR pairs. False discovery rates were estimated in a later analysis by permuting HLA or CMV assignments 20 times. In a later analysis, co-occurring TCRs were grouped with DBSCAN, and TCRdist sequence similarity was added when clustering was performed within HLA-allele-positive subsets. Repertoires with fewer than 30,000 or more than 120,000 public chains, plus five repertoires with anomalous nucleotide sharing, were excluded from co-occurrence clustering. TCRdb's version of the immuneACCESS table is confined to in-frame rearrangements and falls short of the full clone set. An unresolved V gene accounts for under half of the shortfall where checked; the remainder is of unknown origin. D and trimming come from the DNA, and the V and J calls and clone size come from that table. The sample table contains some 41,000 clones; only one count was recorded for around 56% of them. About 6.3% of the sample goes to the ten largest clones.

This TCR derives from a man in his sixties in good health and CMV-seronegative. The sample was PBMCs.

The CDR3 reads CASSTTVSYGYTF. The DNA sequence is TGTGCCAGTAGTACGACAGTGTCCTATGGCTACACCTTC. The chain couples TRBV19 to TRBJ1-2; TRBD1 is possibly the D segment (5 matching bases). The CDR3 sequence holds 13 residues, the cysteine and phenylalanine included. The retained sequence is limited to the CDR3, 39 bases, with the frame set at the first base. CDR1 and CDR2 are read off the germline V gene (reference sequence) as LNHDA and SQIVND. Cut back by 4 bases and 4 bases, the V and J ends lie 10 bases apart.